This T cell receptor (beta chain) was retrieved from a study of T cell responses to AZD1222 COVID-19 vaccine. For the study at large: Pooled together were second doses at about 4 or about 12 weeks.

Some clones are missing from TCRdb's copy, which holds only in-frame ones; the method was immunoSEQ multiplex PCR. The data hold roughly 160,000 clones, with roughly nine tenths observed a single time. Worth noting for this clone: The antigen remains undetermined.

CDR1 and CDR2 from the germline V gene are PRHDT and FYEKMQ (reference sequence). The CDR3 runs 16 residues. The ends were cut back, 1 base at V and 7 bases at J, with 19 bases in the middle. Study-wide results and caveats: Clonal diversity may have been underestimated, and the donors were mostly white British, with more females than males. Of the AZD1222 recipients, only 5 or 6 were seropositive at baseline.

The specimen comprised peripheral blood, sampled on day 0 of AZD1222 vaccination. This chain links TRBV13 with TRBJ1-2; D may be TRBD1 (6 bases). The sequence came from an adult in good health. CDR3 amino acids: CASSLAGTPFKGGYTF. In nucleotides, the CDR3 is TGTGCCAGCAGCTTAGCCGGGACACCGTTTAAGGGTGGCTACACCTTC.